This is a list of T cell receptor beta chains from one sample in a study of T cell responses to AZD1222 COVID-19 vaccine. Only in-frame clones appear in the TCRdb table, and some are missing; sequencing was by immunoSEQ multiplex PCR. The sample lists approximately 130,000 clones; about 89% were seen once. Sequenced here: peripheral blood, sampled 28 days after the second AZD1222 dose. All receptors come from an adult who received the AZD1222 COVID-19 vaccine. CDR3s leave out the opening cysteine and the closing phenylalanine or tryptophan.

TRBJ2-3 TRBV7-8 ASSPFTDTQY
TRBJ1-2 TRBV14 ASSQELRGAYT
TRBJ2-1 TRBV7-3 ASSLTGHNEQF
TRBJ1-1 TRBV7-9 ASSSQNTEAF
TRBJ1-6 TRBV19 ASSPGTPGDSPLH
TRBJ2-7 TRBV4-3 ASSQGVGRTYEQY
TRBJ2-1 TRBV6-2/TRBV6-3 ASSYSTLWLTNRYNEQF
TRBJ2-1 TRBV4-1 ASSQAAGALVEQF
TRBJ2-1 TRBV7-9 ASSLAYGGAYNEQF
TRBJ2-1 TRBV5-4 ASTQTSPVYNEQF
TRBJ2-1 TRBV7-2 ASSSTREEQF
TRBJ2-5 TRBV3-1/TRBV3-2 ASSPFPQGEQETQY
TRBJ2-7 TRBV7-6 ASSLGGLAGVLYEQY
TRBJ2-4 TRBV7-3 ASSLTWGGENIQY
TRBJ2-7 TRBV7-9 ASSLNIGGWQY
TRBJ1-2 TRBV5-6 ASSSYSGYT